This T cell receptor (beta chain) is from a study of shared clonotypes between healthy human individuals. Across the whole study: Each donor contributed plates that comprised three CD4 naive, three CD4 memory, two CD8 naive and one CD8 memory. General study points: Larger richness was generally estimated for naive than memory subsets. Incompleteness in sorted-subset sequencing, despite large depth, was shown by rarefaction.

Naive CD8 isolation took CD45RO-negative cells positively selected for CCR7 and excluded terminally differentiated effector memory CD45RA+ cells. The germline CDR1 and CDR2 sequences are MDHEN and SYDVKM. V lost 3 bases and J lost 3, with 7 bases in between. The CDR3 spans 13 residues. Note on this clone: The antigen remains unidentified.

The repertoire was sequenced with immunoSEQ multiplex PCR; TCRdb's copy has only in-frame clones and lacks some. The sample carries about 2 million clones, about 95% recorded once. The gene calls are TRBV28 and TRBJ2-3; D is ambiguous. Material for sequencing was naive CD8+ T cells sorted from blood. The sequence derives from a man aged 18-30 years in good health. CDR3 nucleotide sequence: TGTGCCAGCAGTTTTATAGAGACAGATACGCAGTATTTT. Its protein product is CASSFIETDTQYF.